The T cell receptor beta chain under discussion was sequenced for a study of neoadjuvant anti-PD-1 for oral cavity cancer. Study information: Patients mostly received three to four biweekly nivolumab doses at 3 mg/kg before surgery.

Time point reported: after neoadjuvant nivolumab, at surgical resection. Stage II-IVA oral cavity squamous cell carcinoma was new and untreated by systemic or radiation therapy. The data were produced by immunoSEQ multiplex PCR, yet TCRdb's version contains in-frame clones alone and is incomplete. The top ten clones hold approximately 3.1% of a sample with approximately 13,000 clones, 70% to 75% of them seen once. The receptor comes from a person aged 40 to 85 with oral cavity squamous cell carcinoma. The material was PBMCs, obtained after nivolumab (anti-PD-1) treatment.

The CDR3 loop reads CASSLVGGAIGDTQYF. CDR3 nucleotides: TGCGCCAGCAGCTTGGTTGGGGGCGCGATAGGGGATACGCAGTATTTT. The chain couples TRBV5-1 to TRBJ2-3; the D gene is possibly TRBD1 (6 bases). This CDR3 region has 16 residues. Per germline, CDR1 SGHRS and CDR2 YFSETQ. V lost 0 bases and J 6 bases, leaving 17 bases between the germline ends.